Below are 28 T cell receptor beta chains sequenced from a single sample in a study of blood T cell repertoires in COVID-19. Profiling relied on immunoSEQ multiplex PCR, and the TCRdb table lists in-frame clones only, not all of them. The table records 150,000 to 200,000 clones, 82% of them present only once. Sequencing used PBMCs or T cells enriched from blood (not recorded which). The source is a woman aged 55 to 70 with acute COVID-19.

J is TRBJ1-2 and V is TRBV9, with 7 bases matching TRBD1. The V gene's germline CDR1 is SGDLS and CDR2 YYNGEE. Trimming at V came to 3 bases and at J to 0 bases, leaving 2 bases not matched to a gene. The CDR3 is 14 residues long. The CDR3 spells CASSGDRANYGYTF. The CDR3 region has the DNA TGTGCCAGCAGCGGGGACAGAGCTAACTATGGCTACACCTTC.

The chain uses TRBV7-2 and TRBJ2-7; D is uncertain. This CDR3 contains 13 residues. The germline V gene encodes CDR1 SGHTA and CDR2 FQGNSA. V shed 0 bases and J shed 1 base, with 4 bases lying between them. For the CDR3, the DNA is TGTGCCAGCAGCTTAGCCCTATCCTACGAGCAGTACTTC. As protein: CASSLALSYEQYF.

The chain is built from TRBV12-3 or TRBV12-4 and TRBJ2-7; the D gene is possibly TRBD2 (6 bases). V lost 4 bases to trimming and J lost 7 bases, with 14 bases between them. The CDR3 is 13 amino acids. CDR3 DNA sequence: TGTGCCAGCAGTTACCCCTCGGGGGAGGAGCAGTACTTC. Amino acids: CASSYPSGEEQYF.

This clone was observed a few times. The genes are TRBV9 and TRBJ2-6; possibly TRBD2 for D (6 bases). V was trimmed by 0 bases and J by 0 bases, leaving 7 bases between them. Germline CDR1 SGDLS, CDR2 YYNGEE. The CDR3 has 16 amino acids. Written as DNA, the CDR3 is TGTGCCAGCAGCGTAGGGGGGGACTCTGGGGCCAACGTCCTGACTTTC. Its translation is CASSVGGDSGANVLTF.

This chain connects TRBV30 to TRBJ1-3, with a possible D match to TRBD1 (6 bases). This CDR3 is 14 amino acids long. The germline V gene has CDR1 GTSNPN and CDR2 SVGIG (reference sequence). V was shortened by 3 bases and J by 2 bases, with 11 bases between the two germline ends. CDR3 region: CAWSIQGPGNTIYF. The CDR3 bases are TGTGCCTGGAGCATACAGGGTCCTGGAAACACCATATATTTT.

The chain links TRBV6-2 or TRBV6-3 to TRBJ2-5; 9 bases map to TRBD2. Germline assignment: CDR1 MNHEY and CDR2 SVGEGT. The CDR3 consists of 15 residues. J lost 5 bases, V lost 2 bases, and 6 bases had no gene match. CDR3 DNA sequence: TGTGCCAGCAGTTACCTAGCGGGAAGGCATGAGACCCAGTACTTC. Protein product: CASSYLAGRHETQYF.

This clone was counted between two and nine times. The genes are TRBV11-2 and TRBJ1-1; TRBD1 agrees at 9 bases. Germline loops: CDR1 SGHAT, CDR2 FQNNGV. V shed 3 bases and J 4 bases; nucleotides not matched to a gene: 6. There are 15 residues in the CDR3. The CDR3 DNA is TGTGCCAGCAGCTTCTCACAGGGGGCGCTCACTGAAGCTTTCTTT. The encoded protein is CASSFSQGALTEAFF.

In this sample, this clone turned up once. The V and J genes are TRBV6-1 and TRBJ1-5; D unresolved. The V gene lost 2 bases and the J gene lost 6 bases, with 5 bases spanning the gap. Germline CDR1 reads MNHNS; CDR2 reads SASEGT. The CDR3 is 12 residues long. Here the CDR3 DNA reads TGTGCCAGCAGTGAAAGGAGTCAGCCCCAGCATTTT. It codes for CASSERSQPQHF.

J is TRBJ1-5 and V is TRBV18; D is unresolved. Between the trimmed V and J ends, which lost 6 bases and 9 bases, there was a span of 21 bases. The germline V gene has CDR1 KGHSH and CDR2 LQKENI. The CDR3 is made up of 15 amino acids. The CDR3 region is CASSSDTGVGMPQHF. CDR3 bases: TGTGCCAGCTCTTCCGACACCGGGGTTGGAATGCCCCAGCATTTT.

This clone turned up a few times. This chain links TRBV30 with TRBJ2-1; 13 bases fit TRBD2. V lost 7 bases and J lost 6; bases outside the gene matches: 15. This CDR3 region has 17 residues. Germline CDR1 GTSNPN, CDR2 SVGIG (reference sequence). The CDR3 here is CASARTSGRAFLNEQFF. Written as DNA, the CDR3 is TGTGCCTCGGCCCGCACTAGCGGGAGGGCCTTCCTCAATGAGCAGTTCTTC.

This clone has a single count. The chain employs TRBV28 and TRBJ2-7, with D perhaps TRBD1 (5 bases). Trimming took 7 bases from V and 2 from J, leaving 18 bases between them. The CDR3 sequence is 15 residues long. Germline CDR1 is MDHEN and CDR2 is SYDVKM. The CDR3, as DNA: TGTGCCAGCACTTCAAATAAGGGGCGGCCCTACGAGCAGTACGTC. The encoded protein is CASTSNKGRPYEQYV.

The chain uses TRBV5-1 and TRBJ2-3; 10 bases align to TRBD1. The CDR3 loop spans 15 amino acids. The germline V gene encodes CDR1 SGHRS and CDR2 YFSETQ. Trimming removed 4 bases from V and 3 bases from J; junction bases left unmatched: 5. CDR3 region: CASSPGQGQTDTQYF. Here the CDR3 DNA reads TGCGCCAGCAGCCCGGGACAGGGGCAAACAGATACGCAGTATTTT.

This rearrangement joins TRBV6-5 to TRBJ1-4; no reliable D call. V lost 8 bases to trimming and J lost 8 bases, with 12 bases between them. The length of the CDR3 is 12 residues. Germline V gene sequence: CDR1 MNHEY, CDR2 SVGAGI. CDR3 coding DNA: TGTGCCAGCTCCTTAGGAGGGGAAAAACTGTTTTTT. It specifies CASSLGGEKLFF.

This clone was picked up one time. This chain links TRBV18 with TRBJ1-2, with TRBD1 identical over 11 bases. This CDR3 comprises 16 residues. Trimming took 3 bases from V and 3 from J; bases not matched to a gene: 6. The germline V gene has CDR1 KGHSH and CDR2 LQKENI. The CDR3 here is CASSPTGQGAHYGYTF. The CDR3 DNA reads TGTGCCAGCTCACCGACCGGACAGGGGGCACACTATGGCTACACCTTC.

This clone was detected many times. Written as DNA, the CDR3 is TGTGCCAGCAGCCCCGGGGGGCGGAAGTGGGAGCCCCAGCATTTT. Protein: CASSPGGRKWEPQHF. V is TRBV5-4 and J is TRBJ1-5; D may be TRBD1 (6 bases). The CDR3 has 15 amino acids. Germline CDR1 and CDR2: SGHNT and YYREEE (reference sequence). V lost 4 bases and J lost 8, with 19 bases in between.

This rearrangement joins TRBV7-2 to TRBJ2-1; 14 nucleotides align to TRBD2. Germline V gene sequence: CDR1 SGHTA, CDR2 FQGNSA. Germline trimming cut 3 bases from V and 8 bases from J; bases unmatched to any gene: 3. This CDR3 region has 15 residues. The CDR3 reads CASSLGLAGVYEQFF. The CDR3 nucleotides read TGTGCCAGCAGCTTGGGACTAGCGGGAGTCTATGAGCAGTTCTTC.

This sequence joins TRBV5-1 and TRBJ1-3; D call uncertain. V lost 3 bases and J 8 bases, leaving 12 bases between the germline ends. CDR1 SGHRS and CDR2 YFSETQ come from the germline V gene. This CDR3 has 13 amino acids. This chain's CDR3 is CASSSSVADTIYF. DNA of the CDR3: TGCGCCAGCAGCTCTTCAGTGGCCGACACCATATATTTT.

The chain is built from TRBV12-3 or TRBV12-4 and TRBJ2-1, with D possibly matching TRBD2 (5 bases). Between the trimmed V and J ends, which lost 5 bases and 12 bases, there was a span of 17 bases. The length of the CDR3 is 13 residues. In DNA, the CDR3 is TGTGCCAGCAGTAGTGACGGACCCCGGGGGCAGTTCTTC. Its translation: CASSSDGPRGQFF.

The chain recombines TRBV5-1 with TRBJ1-4; 8 bases agree with TRBD1. Trimming took 3 bases from V and 12 from J; bases not matched to a gene: 10. CDR3 length: 14 residues. Per germline, CDR1 SGHRS and CDR2 YFSETQ. CDR3 in DNA: TGCGCCAGCAGCTCCTCAGGGGGCGGCAGGGAACTGTTTTTT. It specifies CASSSSGGGRELFF.

This chain uses TRBV7-2 with TRBJ1-6; weak D call: TRBD1 (5 bases). CDR1 and CDR2 (germline): SGHTA, FQGNSA. The CDR3 consists of 17 residues. V was trimmed by 1 base and J by 6 bases, leaving 16 bases between them. The CDR3 reads CASSLEGAGLPNSPLHF. The CDR3 nucleotides are TGTGCCAGCAGCTTAGAAGGTGCAGGGCTACCTAATTCACCCCTCCACTTT.

This chain connects TRBV18 to TRBJ1-5; D unclear. The CDR3 is 13 residues long. Germline V lookup: CDR1 KGHSH, CDR2 LQKENI. Trimming left V 6 bases short and J 3 bases short, with 9 bases between. In DNA form, the CDR3 reads TGTGCCAGCTCGACGGAGGCCAATCAGCCCCAGCATTTT. Protein product: CASSTEANQPQHF.

This chain uses TRBV28 with TRBJ1-5; weak D call: TRBD1 (5 bases). CDR3 length: 13 amino acids. The ends were cut back, 6 bases at V and 10 bases at J, with 16 bases in the middle. Germline CDR1 reads MDHEN; CDR2 reads SYDVKM. The CDR3 here is CASSSQQADPQHF. As DNA, the CDR3 is TGTGCCAGCAGCTCCCAACAGGCGGATCCCCAGCATTTT. Full variable domain (outside the CDR3, taken from reference TRBV28 and TRBJ1-5): DVKVTQSSRYLVKRTGEKVFLECVQDMDHENMFWYRQDPGLGLRLIYFSYDVKMKEKGDIPEGYSVSREKKERFSLILESASTNQTSMYLCASSSQQADPQHFGDGTRLSIL.

The J gene is TRBJ1-5, the V gene TRBV24-1; D unclear. Looked up from germline, CDR1 is KGHDR and CDR2 is SFDVKD. The CDR3 has 16 residues. The V end lost 0 bases, the J end lost 0 bases, and 8 bases lay between the germline ends. CDR3 sequence (DNA): TGTGCCACCAGTGATTTGGGGCAGCATAGCAATCAGCCCCAGCATTTT. It yields the protein CATSDLGQHSNQPQHF.

This clone was observed a few times. This chain uses TRBV4-1 with TRBJ2-2; D is possibly TRBD2 (6 bases). The CDR3 contains 14 residues. Germline loops: CDR1 MGHRA, CDR2 YSYEKL. V lost 1 base and J lost 7, with 10 bases in between. The DNA of the CDR3 is TGCGCCAGCAGCCAAGTCGGGGGAAACGGGGAGCTGTTTTTT. Translating it yields CASSQVGGNGELFF.

J is TRBJ1-5 and V is TRBV9; D perhaps matches TRBD1 (6 bases). Deletions cut 0 bases from V and 0 bases from J, with 7 bases between. This CDR3 contains 15 residues. CDR1 is SGDLS and CDR2 is YYNGEE in the germline V gene. CDR3 DNA sequence: TGTGCCAGCAGCGTAGGACAGGCTAGCAATCAGCCCCAGCATTTT. Translating gives CASSVGQASNQPQHF.

This sequence joins TRBV2 and TRBJ2-1, with D possibly being TRBD2 (5 bases). The CDR3 has 14 residues. V lost 4 bases to trimming and J lost 2 bases, with 9 bases between them. Germline lookup yields CDR1 SNHLY and CDR2 FYNNEI. CDR3 loop: CASSGTEAYNEQFF. The CDR3 DNA sequence: TGTGCCAGCAGTGGGACGGAGGCCTACAATGAGCAGTTCTTC. The full variable domain, in which reference TRBV2 and TRBJ2-1 provide the parts outside the CDR3, is EPEVTQTPSHQVTQMGQEVILRCVPISNHLYFYWYRQILGQKVEFLVSFYNNEISEKSEIFDDQFSVERPDGSNFTLKIRSTKLEDSAMYFCASSGTEAYNEQFFGPGTRLTVL.

This clone appeared a single time. CDR3 region: CASSQRGLAPKGNEQFF. The CDR3 region has the DNA TGTGCCAGCAGCCAGAGAGGACTAGCCCCTAAGGGCAATGAGCAGTTCTTC. V usage is TRBV6-2 or TRBV6-3 and J usage is TRBJ2-1; TRBD2 matches at 8 bases. The CDR3 consists of 17 residues. Trimming cost V 6 bases and J 6 bases; bases outside gene matches: 16. Germline lookup yields CDR1 MNHEY and CDR2 SVGEGT.

This clone appeared a few times. The J gene is TRBJ1-1, the V gene TRBV4-1, with D uncertain. Trimming cost V 3 bases and J 3 bases, with 8 bases left between them. This CDR3 is built from 13 residues. Germline V gene lookup returns CDR1 MGHRA and CDR2 YSYEKL. The CDR3 DNA reads as TGCGCCAGCAGCCAGCACAAAGACACTGAAGCTTTCTTT. Its protein product is CASSQHKDTEAFF.